Here is one T cell receptor beta chain with its context. The table came from immunoSEQ multiplex PCR; TCRdb's copy has only in-frame clones and leaves some out. The table records 60,000 to 75,000 clones, about 88% of them present only once. The source of the sample is a study of blood T cell repertoires in COVID-19. Sequencing used peripheral blood. This clonotype was obtained from a human donor in a cohort sampled during active COVID-19.

CDR3 in DNA: TGTGCCAGGGAGTTCCCAGCTTTCGAGCAGTACTTC. This gives the protein CAREFPAFEQYF. The genes are TRBV6-5 and TRBJ2-7, with D unclear. The germline V gene encodes CDR1 MNHEY and CDR2 SVGAGI. The germline V and J ends were trimmed by 9 bases and 6 bases, with 15 bases remaining between them. The CDR3 has 12 amino acids.